Listed below are T cell receptor beta chains from one sample, sequenced in a study of shared clonotypes between healthy human individuals. The repertoire was sequenced with immunoSEQ multiplex PCR; TCRdb's copy has only in-frame clones and lacks some. The sample has about 2.1 million clones; roughly 95% are singletons. The sequenced sample consisted of naive CD8+ T cells from PBMCs. Receptors originate from a young man in good health. Some clones in this sample may be carry-over from other donors' samples. Both conserved end residues are trimmed from each CDR3.

TRBV28	ASSFRVTVYNEQF
TRBV4-3	ASSQGSGARYEQY
TRBV27	ASTRTGTGLYEQY
TRBV28	ASSPRTLLAGGSYEQY
TRBV7-8	ASSPSGSNQPQH
TRBV7-9	ASSLAPPEGVAKNIQY
TRBV18	ASSPPALGQGLEAF
TRBV5-4	ASSLGAELF
TRBV6-1	ASSDGAGISYEQY
TRBV6-1	ASSELRGLTDTQY
TRBV5-6	ASSPRSGQPQH
TRBV28	ASSLTGIYYEQY
TRBV7-9	ASSLGTVNQPQH
TRBV15	ATSSGGEGGPRNEQF
TRBV27	ASTPDRRFYGYT
TRBV9	ASSTRSSWVGNTIY
TRBV6-5	ASSKDTLDQY
TRBV11-2	ASSLRQGGETQY
TRBV11-2	ASSLGQVYEQY
TRBV10-2	ASSEVSDSGANVLT
TRBV9	ASSVAGGFTDTQY
TRBV19	ASSMSAGYEQY
TRBV7-7	ASSSGLSSYNEQF
TRBV19	ASSMPGQANEKLF
TRBV5-4	ASSSPGTGPYEQY
TRBV7-8	ASSWVPRQGRGNEQF
TRBV7-8	ASSLAGQETMNTEAF
TRBV9	ASSVGAGLGDEQF
TRBV27	ASSATPSQPSTDTQY